This T cell receptor beta chain is drawn from a study of blood T cell repertoires in COVID-19. In the study overall: T cells, B-cell-depleted T cells, or PBMCs supplied cDNA or gDNA.

The assay was immunoSEQ multiplex PCR, and TCRdb's table has in-frame clones only and misses some. The table records about 100,000 clones, just over 90% of them present only once. This CDR3 comprises 16 residues. The germline gives CDR1 SGHNT, CDR2 YENEEA. Trimming took off 0 bases at V and 6 bases at J, with 14 bases between the two ends. The clonotype comes from a middle-aged man with active COVID-19. The rearrangement links TRBV11-3 to TRBJ1-4, with unresolved D. The source material was peripheral blood. CDR3 in DNA: TGTGCCAGCAGCTTAGAGCATTCGGGATACGATGAAAAACTGTTTTTT. Its translation is CASSLEHSGYDEKLFF.